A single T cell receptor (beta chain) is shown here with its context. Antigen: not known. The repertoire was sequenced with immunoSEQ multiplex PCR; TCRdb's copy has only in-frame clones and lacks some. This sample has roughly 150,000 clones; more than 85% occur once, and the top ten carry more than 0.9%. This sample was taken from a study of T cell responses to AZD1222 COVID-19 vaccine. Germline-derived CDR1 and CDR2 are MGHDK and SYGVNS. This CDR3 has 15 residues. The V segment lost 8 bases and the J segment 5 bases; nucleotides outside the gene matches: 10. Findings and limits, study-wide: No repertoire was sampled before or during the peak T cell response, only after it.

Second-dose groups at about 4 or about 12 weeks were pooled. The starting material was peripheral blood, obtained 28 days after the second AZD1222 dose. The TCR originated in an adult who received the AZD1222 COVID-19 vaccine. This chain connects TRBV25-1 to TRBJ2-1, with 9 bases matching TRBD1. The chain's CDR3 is CASAPAQGANNEQFF. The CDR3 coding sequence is TGTGCCAGCGCACCAGCACAGGGGGCGAACAATGAGCAGTTCTTC.